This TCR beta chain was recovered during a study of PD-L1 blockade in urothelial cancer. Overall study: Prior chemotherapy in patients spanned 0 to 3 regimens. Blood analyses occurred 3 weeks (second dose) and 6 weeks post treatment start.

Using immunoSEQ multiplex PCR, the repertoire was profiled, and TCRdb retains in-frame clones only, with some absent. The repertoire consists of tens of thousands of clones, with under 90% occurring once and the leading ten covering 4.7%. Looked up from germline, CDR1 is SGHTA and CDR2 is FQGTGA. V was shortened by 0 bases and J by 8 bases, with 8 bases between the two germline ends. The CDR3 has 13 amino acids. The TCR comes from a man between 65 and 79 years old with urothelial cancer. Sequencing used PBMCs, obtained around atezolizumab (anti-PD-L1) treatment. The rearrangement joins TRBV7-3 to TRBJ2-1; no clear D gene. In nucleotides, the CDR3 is TGTGCCAGCAGCTTAACTTCCGGTGATGAGCAGTTCTTC. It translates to CASSLTSGDEQFF.